Presented here are 3 T cell receptor beta chains from one specimen sequenced in a study of T-cell reconstitution after alpha-beta-depleted transplantation in children. Preparing the TCRbeta library involved the use of unique molecular identifiers. TCRdb passed the PCR reads through MiXCR, listing each CDR3 protein once. The repertoire has 750,000 to 950,000 distinct CDR3 sequences, roughly 15% of them found once; the top ten carry around 5%. The specimen comprised PBMCs, mostly from graft donor cells, sampled 360 days after TCRalphabeta/CD19-depleted stem cell transplant. Receptors originate from a male patient younger than 18 who had a stem cell transplant for acute lymphoblastic leukemia, so the T cells may come from the graft donor.

This clonotype was counted between two and nine times. V and J are TRBV9 and TRBJ1-2, with 11 bases that match TRBD1. Trimming at V came to 3 bases and at J to 8 bases, leaving 18 bases not matched to a gene. Germline V gene lookup returns CDR1 SGDLS and CDR2 YYNGEE. CDR3 size: 18 residues. CDR3 sequence: CASSAYLRKDRGRGGYTF. Here the CDR3 DNA reads TGTGCCAGCAGCGCGTACCTGAGAAAGGACAGGGGGCGCGGGGGCTACACCTTC.

Written as DNA, the CDR3 is TGCGCCAGCAGCCCGCTCTTGCTAGCGGGAGGGCTAGTTCGCCAAGAGACCCAGTACTTC. Translating gives CASSPLLLAGGLVRQETQYF. The V gene is TRBV4-1, the J gene TRBJ2-5; 12 bases are a match to TRBD2. J was trimmed by 1 base and V by 4 bases; bases with no gene match: 16. The CDR3 totals 20 residues. CDR1 and CDR2 (germline): MGHRA, YSYEKL.

The chain joins TRBV5-6 to TRBJ2-7, with 9 positions matching TRBD1. CDR1 and CDR2 (germline): SGHDT, YYEEEE. The CDR3 spans 15 residues. The ends lost 0 bases at V and 3 bases at J; junction bases unmatched: 4. This CDR3 reads CASSLVGTGLYEQYF. CDR3 DNA: TGTGCCAGCAGCTTGGTAGGGACAGGGCTCTACGAGCAGTACTTC.